This T cell receptor beta chain was sequenced for a study of Ad26.COV2.S vaccination and SARS-CoV-2 variants. Overall study: Once, or twice with 56 days between doses, Ad26.COV2.S was given intramuscularly.

Documented treatment: around 19 received Ad26.COV2.S at low or high dose, single or two shots; about 5 received placebo; per-sample allocation not given. Repertoires come from day 63 after the first vaccine or placebo injection. Notes on the study in general: Vaccine recipients had higher spike-specific TCR breadth than placebo recipients. Substantial breadth was reportedly displayed by spike-specific CD8+ and CD4+ T cell responses after vaccination.

Losses at the gene ends were 3 bases for V and 5 bases for J; bases not matched to a gene: 11. The CDR3 is 17 residues long. Germline CDR1 MDHEN, CDR2 SYDVKM. Notes on this clone: What it binds is not known.

The protocol was immunoSEQ multiplex PCR, while the TCRdb copy is restricted to in-frame clones and leaves out a portion. The data contain roughly 400,000 clones, roughly 87% of them seen just once; the ten biggest clones take up roughly 4.3%. The gene calls are TRBV28 and TRBJ2-1, with 9 bases identical to TRBD2. The sequencing here drew on peripheral blood, taken in a trial of Ad26.COV2.S vaccine versus placebo. The clonotype originates from a person between 18 and 60 years old who received the Ad26.COV2.S COVID-19 vaccine or a placebo. In DNA form, the CDR3 reads TGTGCCAGCAGTTTTCCCCCTGGCGGGAGGGCCCACAATGAGCAGTTCTTC. Translation: CASSFPPGGRAHNEQFF.